This T cell receptor beta chain was documented in a study of T-cell memory formation after mild COVID-19. TCRdb ran MiXCR on the 5' RACE reads and lists one entry per CDR3 protein. The sample shows 200,000 to 250,000 distinct CDR3 sequences, around 25% of them seen only once. This clonotype was seen at least ten times. The CDR3 totals 14 residues. V gave up 0 bases and J gave up 4 bases, with 10 bases separating them. Germline CDR1 is SGHKS and CDR2 is YYEKEE (reference sequence). The source material was PBMCs or a T cell subset sorted from them (not recorded which). The chain is built from TRBV5-5 and TRBJ1-1; D is unclear. The origin of this receptor is an adult woman who had mild COVID-19 (a few samples of this study predate the infection). Cell type and time point are not known. CDR3 residues: CASSLVGRSTEAFF. Written as DNA, the CDR3 is TGTGCCAGCAGCTTGGTGGGGAGGAGCACTGAAGCTTTCTTT.